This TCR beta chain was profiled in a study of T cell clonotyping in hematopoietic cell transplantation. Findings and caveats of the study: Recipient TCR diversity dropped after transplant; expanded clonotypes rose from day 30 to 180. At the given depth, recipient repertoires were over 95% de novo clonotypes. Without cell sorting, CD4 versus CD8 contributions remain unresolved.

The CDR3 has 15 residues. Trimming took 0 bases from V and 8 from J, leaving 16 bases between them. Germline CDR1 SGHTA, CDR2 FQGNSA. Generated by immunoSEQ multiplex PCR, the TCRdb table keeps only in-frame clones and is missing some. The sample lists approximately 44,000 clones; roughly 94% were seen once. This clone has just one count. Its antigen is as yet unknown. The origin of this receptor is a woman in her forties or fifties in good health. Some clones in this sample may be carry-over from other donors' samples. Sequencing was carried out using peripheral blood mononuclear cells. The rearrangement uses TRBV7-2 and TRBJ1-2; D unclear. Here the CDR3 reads CASSLAREGAGGYTF. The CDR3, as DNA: TGTGCCAGCAGCTTAGCGCGTGAGGGAGCTGGCGGCTACACCTTC.